Detailed here is one T cell receptor (beta chain). What it binds is unknown. Generated by immunoSEQ multiplex PCR, the TCRdb table keeps only in-frame clones and is missing some. Here the sample spans roughly 64,000 clones, roughly 76% being singletons. This entry comes from a study of T cells in localized non-small cell lung cancer. V was cut by 2 bases and J by 4 bases, with 9 bases left in between. Germline CDR1 MNHEY, CDR2 SMNVEV (reference sequence). The CDR3 has 14 amino acids. Regarding the study as a whole: Peak T cell clonality was found in uninvolved adjacent lung, exceeding tumor.

The chain couples TRBV27 to TRBJ2-1, with D possibly TRBD2 on 6 matching bases. This sample comprised PBMCs, obtained before any cancer treatment. This clonotype was obtained from a man between 40 and 70 years old with stage II lung adenocarcinoma. The CDR3 DNA reads TGTGCCAGCAGTTTAGGCGCGGGGTACAATGAGCAGTTCTTC. This codes for CASSLGAGYNEQFF.